This T cell receptor (beta chain) was obtained from a study of shared clonotypes between healthy human individuals. This clone appeared a few times. Trimming removed 2 bases from V and 8 bases from J, with 15 bases in between. This CDR3 has 13 amino acids. Germline CDR1 GTSNPN, CDR2 SVGIG (reference sequence). Each sample came from a Caucasian adult donor living in Nashville, Tennessee. Using immunoSEQ multiplex PCR, the repertoire was profiled, and TCRdb retains in-frame clones only, with some absent. Among roughly 1,100,000 clones listed, about 75% were seen once. The V call is TRBV30, the J call TRBJ1-1, with TRBD1 as a possible D gene (6 bases). The sample comprised memory CD4+ T cells sorted from blood. Noted subset: CD45RA-negative fraction. The sequence derives from a man aged 18 to 29 in good health. CDR3 in DNA: TGTGCCTGGAGTATTTATATCGGGACAGAAGCTTTCTTT. Amino acid sequence: CAWSIYIGTEAFF.